This T cell receptor beta chain was found in a study of shared clonotypes between healthy human individuals. Findings of the study overall: Estimated richness values were generally larger in naive subsets than in memory subsets. For sorted subsets, rarefaction showed incomplete sequencing despite large depth.

Per germline, CDR1 MNHNS and CDR2 SASEGT. The J segment lost 4 bases and the V segment lost 2 bases, leaving 1 base of the junction unmatched. The CDR3 totals 13 residues. Naive CD8 cells comprised CD45RO-negative, CCR7-positively selected cells, excluding terminally differentiated effector memory CD45RA+ cells. Each donor was a Caucasian adult residing in Nashville, Tennessee. This table comes from immunoSEQ multiplex PCR, and its TCRdb copy is limited to in-frame clones, with some not included. The sample carries 550,000 to 750,000 clones, about 92% recorded once. As regards this clone: Its target is unknown.

The receptor's source is a young man in good health. This sequence joins TRBV6-1 and TRBJ2-7; TRBD1 agrees at 8 bases. Sequencing used naive CD8+ T cells sorted from blood. The chain's CDR3 is CASSERQGYEQYF. The DNA of the CDR3 is TGTGCCAGCAGTGAACGACAGGGGTACGAGCAGTACTTC.